This record concerns one TCR beta chain sequence. The specificity of this receptor is unknown. No qualities accompany the bases; no much larger clone lies one base away. The data derive from a study of human T cells and chemical hapten exposure (dated by TCRdb to the early 2020s). The study in broad terms: For sensitization, 2% DPC in acetone was applied to a 2 cm by 2 cm area of upper inner arm skin. For TCR sequencing, blood came from twenty-nine alopecia patients at anywhere from one to four time points (pre-sensitization, 2, 6 and 24 weeks). Blood samples were taken from patients before sensitization (week 0) and then at 2, 6 and about 24 weeks after DPC sensitization. Libraries were pooled for sequencing, and per-sample TCR yields varied mainly because of small differences in library volumes within the pool. Alopecia areata with under or over 50% scalp involvement, alopecia totalis and alopecia universalis were represented in the patient cohort, which was mostly female. Patch tests used Finn chambers with 0.01% DPC on the upper back, scored after 6 days by International Contact Dermatitis Research Group standards. Throughout the approximately 24-week study period, patients were also given weekly therapeutic DPC doses on the scalp. In alopecia patients, the study followed how the peripheral blood TCR repertoire changed in vivo over primary and secondary sensitization to diphenylcyclopropenone (DPC), a hapten.

The receptor library was made with RACE. The sequencer was a NextSeq 500. Library preparation attached unique molecular identifiers to individual cDNA molecules for quantitative, reproducible TCR counting. From each blood RNA sample, both TCR alpha and TCR beta chains were sequenced. The original pipeline was this. Samples had a median of about 90,000 TCRs, with a range from 23,224 to 690,600. The Decombinator software suite was used to annotate the V, J and CDR3 of the TCR reads. For PS versus PT1 abundance plots, all samples were subsampled to the same number of TCRs (28,000). TCRs were defined as expanded if absent before sensitization and observed at least eight times at the 2-week time point. The raw public data were reprocessed by TCRdb itself: fastp quality trimming at Q25, MiXCR clonotype calling, in-frame beta chains only. Rows matching on CDR3 protein sequence are summarized as one entry with the most common DNA and genes. These V and J calls rely on TCRdb rather than the paper's analysis. Present in this sample are tens of thousands of distinct CDR3 sequences, about 9.3% of which were seen just once. The ten largest clones take up roughly 13% of the sample.

Overall results and qualifications from the work: All patients had alopecia, a presumed autoimmune disease, so their immune response might differ from that of healthy individuals. Repeated subsampling changed both the strength of the expansion versus patch-test correlation and the threshold at which that correlation became significant. Expanded TCRs formed significantly more large CDR3 similarity clusters than pre-sensitization or healthy control sets, consistent with antigen-driven responses. The number of PT1 expanded TCRs positively correlated with patch test score, significant at thresholds 8, 16 and 32 but not 4. DPC sensitization did not change how many TCRs were above 1 in 1000 frequency, and no evidence was found of alterations in global repertoire structure.

V and J are truncated by 6 bases and 0 bases respectively, leaving an intervening sequence of 15 bases. Inclusive of the bounding cysteine and phenylalanine, the CDR3 is 15 residues long. Only the CDR3 region is kept as DNA, spanning 45 bases read in frame from base 1. According to the study, the label for this sample's time point signals: patch test 1, 2 weeks after DPC sensitization. The treatment or condition label, as the study defines it: therapeutic diphenylcyclopropenone sensitization with weekly scalp DPC. Blood at each patch-test visit was drawn before the patch test was applied. Patients were eligible if aged 18 to 70, diagnosed with alopecia and judged suitable for DPC therapy, and pregnant patients were excluded. Total RNA was extracted from unfractionated whole blood collected in Tempus Blood RNA tubes.

This material consisted of whole blood, taken in connection with sensitization to the hapten diphenylcyclopropenone (DPC). The origin of this receptor is a middle-aged woman with alopecia areata. Some clones in this sample may be carry-over from other donors' samples. This chain joins TRBV12-3 or TRBV12-4 to TRBJ2-7; a weak D assignment points to TRBD1 (5 bases agree). The CDR3 here reads CASRLGQGGSYEQYF. Read as DNA, the sequence is TGTGCCAGCAGGCTTGGGCAGGGCGGCTCCTACGAGCAGTACTTC.